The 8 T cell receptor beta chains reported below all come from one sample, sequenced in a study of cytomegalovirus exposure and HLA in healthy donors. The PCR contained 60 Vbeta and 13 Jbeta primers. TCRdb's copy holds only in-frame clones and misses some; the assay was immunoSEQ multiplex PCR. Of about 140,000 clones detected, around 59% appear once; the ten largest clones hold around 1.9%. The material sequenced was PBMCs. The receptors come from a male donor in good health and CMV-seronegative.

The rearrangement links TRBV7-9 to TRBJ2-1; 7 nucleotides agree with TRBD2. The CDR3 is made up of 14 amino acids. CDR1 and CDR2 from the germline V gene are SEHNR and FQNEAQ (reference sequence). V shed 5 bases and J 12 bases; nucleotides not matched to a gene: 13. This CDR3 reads CASSLPGGSVGQFF. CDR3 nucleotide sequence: TGTGCCAGCAGCCTCCCCGGGGGGTCAGTTGGGCAGTTCTTC.

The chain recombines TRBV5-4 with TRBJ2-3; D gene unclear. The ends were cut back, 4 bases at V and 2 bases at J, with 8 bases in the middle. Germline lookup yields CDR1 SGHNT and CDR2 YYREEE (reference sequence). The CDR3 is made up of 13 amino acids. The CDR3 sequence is CASSVPVTDTQYF. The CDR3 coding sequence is TGTGCCAGCAGCGTTCCGGTCACAGATACGCAGTATTTT.

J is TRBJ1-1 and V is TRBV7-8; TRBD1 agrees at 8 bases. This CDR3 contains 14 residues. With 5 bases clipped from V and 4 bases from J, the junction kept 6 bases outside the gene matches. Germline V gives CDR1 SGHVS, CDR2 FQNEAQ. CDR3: CASSTRQGPTEAFF. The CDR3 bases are TGTGCCAGCAGCACAAGACAGGGGCCCACTGAAGCTTTCTTT.

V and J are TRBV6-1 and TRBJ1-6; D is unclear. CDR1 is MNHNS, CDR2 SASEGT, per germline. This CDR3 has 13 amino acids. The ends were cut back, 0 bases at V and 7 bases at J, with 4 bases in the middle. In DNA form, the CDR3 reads TGTGCCAGCAGTGAAGCGCGGAATTCACCCCTCCACTTT. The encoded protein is CASSEARNSPLHF.

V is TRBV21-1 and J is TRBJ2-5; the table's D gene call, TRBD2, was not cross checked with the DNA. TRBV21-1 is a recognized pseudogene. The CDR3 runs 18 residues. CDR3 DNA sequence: TGTGCCAGCAGCAAGGAGGGGATAGCGGGGGTGCGATTGGAGACCCAGTACTTC. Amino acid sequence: CASSKEGIAGVRLETQYF.

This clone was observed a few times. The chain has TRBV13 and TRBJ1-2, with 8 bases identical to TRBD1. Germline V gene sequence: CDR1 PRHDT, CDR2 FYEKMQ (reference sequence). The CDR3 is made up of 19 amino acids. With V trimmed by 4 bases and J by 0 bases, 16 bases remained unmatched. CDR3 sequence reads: CASSSYKTGVFVANYGYTF. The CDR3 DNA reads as TGTGCCAGCAGCTCCTACAAGACAGGGGTTTTTGTGGCTAACTATGGCTACACCTTC.

CDR3 nucleotides: TGTGCCAGCGGACAAACAGATACGCAGTATTTT. This encodes CASGQTDTQYF. The J gene is TRBJ2-3, the V gene TRBV7-9, with a possible D match to TRBD1 (5 bases). V dropped 8 bases and J dropped 3 bases, with 6 bases sitting between them. The CDR3 length is 11 residues. Germline CDR1 SEHNR, CDR2 FQNEAQ (reference sequence).

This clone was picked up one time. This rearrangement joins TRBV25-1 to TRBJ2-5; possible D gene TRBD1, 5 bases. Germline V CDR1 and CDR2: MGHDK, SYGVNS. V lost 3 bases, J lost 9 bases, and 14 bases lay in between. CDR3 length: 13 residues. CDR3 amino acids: CASSEATKGAQYF. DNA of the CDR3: TGTGCCAGCAGTGAGGCGACCAAAGGGGCCCAGTACTTC. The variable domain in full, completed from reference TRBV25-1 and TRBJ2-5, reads EADIYQTPRYLVIGTGKKITLECSQTMGHDKMYWYQQDPGMELHLIHYSYGVNSTEKGDLSSESTVSRIRTEHFPLTLESARPSHTSQYLCASSEATKGAQYFGPGTRLLVL.